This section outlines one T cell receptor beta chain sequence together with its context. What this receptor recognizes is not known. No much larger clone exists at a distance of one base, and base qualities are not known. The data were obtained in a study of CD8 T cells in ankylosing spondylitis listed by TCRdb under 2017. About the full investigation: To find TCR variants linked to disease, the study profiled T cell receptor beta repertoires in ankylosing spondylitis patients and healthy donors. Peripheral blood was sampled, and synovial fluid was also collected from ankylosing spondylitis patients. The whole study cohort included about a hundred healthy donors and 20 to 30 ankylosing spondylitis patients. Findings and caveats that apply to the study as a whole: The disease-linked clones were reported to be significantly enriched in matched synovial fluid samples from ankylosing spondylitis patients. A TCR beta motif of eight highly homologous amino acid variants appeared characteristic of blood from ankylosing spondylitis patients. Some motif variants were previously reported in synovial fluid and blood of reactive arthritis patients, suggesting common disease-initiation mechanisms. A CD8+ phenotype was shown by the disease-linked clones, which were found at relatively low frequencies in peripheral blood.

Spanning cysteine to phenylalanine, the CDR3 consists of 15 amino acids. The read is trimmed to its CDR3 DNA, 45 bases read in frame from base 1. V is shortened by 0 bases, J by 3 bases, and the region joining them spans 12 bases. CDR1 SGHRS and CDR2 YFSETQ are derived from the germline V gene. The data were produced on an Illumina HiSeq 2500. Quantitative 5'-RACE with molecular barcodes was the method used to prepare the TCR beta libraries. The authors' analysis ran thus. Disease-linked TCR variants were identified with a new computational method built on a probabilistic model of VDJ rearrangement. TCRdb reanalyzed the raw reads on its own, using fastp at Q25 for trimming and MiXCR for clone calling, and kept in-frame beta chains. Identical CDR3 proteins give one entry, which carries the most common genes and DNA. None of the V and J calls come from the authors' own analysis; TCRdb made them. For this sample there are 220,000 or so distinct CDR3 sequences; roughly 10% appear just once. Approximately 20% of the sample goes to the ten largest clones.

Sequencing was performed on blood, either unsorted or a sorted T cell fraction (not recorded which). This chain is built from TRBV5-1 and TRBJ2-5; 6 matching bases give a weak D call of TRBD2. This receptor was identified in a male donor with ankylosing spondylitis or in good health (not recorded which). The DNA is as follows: TGCGCCAGCAGCTTGGTCCCCGGGACTGAAGAGACCCAGTACTTC. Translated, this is CASSLVPGTEETQYF.